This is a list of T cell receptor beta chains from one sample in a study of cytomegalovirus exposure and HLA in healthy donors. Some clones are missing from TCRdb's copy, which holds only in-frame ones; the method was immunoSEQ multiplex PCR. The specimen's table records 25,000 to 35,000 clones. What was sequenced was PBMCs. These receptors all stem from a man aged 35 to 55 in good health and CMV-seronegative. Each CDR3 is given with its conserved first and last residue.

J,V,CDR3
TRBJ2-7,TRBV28,CASNSGYEQYF
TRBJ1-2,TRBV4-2,CASSQSTGLVYGYTF
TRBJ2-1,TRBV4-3,CASSQEAPGQFSDNEQFF
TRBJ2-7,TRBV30,CAWRSSSYEQYF
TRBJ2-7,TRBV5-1,CASSSSEQGAYEQYF
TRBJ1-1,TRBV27,CASKGGTEAFF
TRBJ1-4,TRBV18,CASSRQGTNEKLFF
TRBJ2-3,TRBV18,CASSGTGADTQYF
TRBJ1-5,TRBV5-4,CASSSGGSSNQPQHF
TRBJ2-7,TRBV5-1,CASSLGLAGKEQYF
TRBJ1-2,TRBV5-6,CASSLGPGQNYGYTF
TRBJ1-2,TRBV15,CATSRDEVHTF
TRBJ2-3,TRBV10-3,CALQAGGTDTQYF
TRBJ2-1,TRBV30,CAWSLRTSANNEQFF
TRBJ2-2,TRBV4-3,CASSQEGSGELFF
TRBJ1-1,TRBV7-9,CASSPGVLNTEAFF
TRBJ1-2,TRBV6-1,CASSFPGQPNYGYTF
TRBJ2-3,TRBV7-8,CASSLAPGRAVDTQYF
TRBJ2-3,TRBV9,CASSPQGGQLTDTQYF
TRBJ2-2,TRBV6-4,CASSPARDTNTGELFF
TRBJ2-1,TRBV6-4,CASSSGSYNEQFF
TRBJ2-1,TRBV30,CAWSRIGVAGGSYNEQFF